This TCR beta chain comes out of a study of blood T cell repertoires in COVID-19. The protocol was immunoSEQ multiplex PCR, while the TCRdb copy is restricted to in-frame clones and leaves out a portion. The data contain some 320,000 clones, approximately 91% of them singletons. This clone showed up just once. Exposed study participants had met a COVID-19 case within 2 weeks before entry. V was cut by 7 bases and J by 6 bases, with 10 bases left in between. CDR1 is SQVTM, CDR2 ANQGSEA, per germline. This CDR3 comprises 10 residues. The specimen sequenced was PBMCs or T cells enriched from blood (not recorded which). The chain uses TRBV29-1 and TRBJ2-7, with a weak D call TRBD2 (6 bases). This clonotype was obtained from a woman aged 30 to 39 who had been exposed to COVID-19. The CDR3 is CSAWDSEQYF. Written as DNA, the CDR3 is TGCAGCGCTTGGGACTCCGAGCAGTACTTC.